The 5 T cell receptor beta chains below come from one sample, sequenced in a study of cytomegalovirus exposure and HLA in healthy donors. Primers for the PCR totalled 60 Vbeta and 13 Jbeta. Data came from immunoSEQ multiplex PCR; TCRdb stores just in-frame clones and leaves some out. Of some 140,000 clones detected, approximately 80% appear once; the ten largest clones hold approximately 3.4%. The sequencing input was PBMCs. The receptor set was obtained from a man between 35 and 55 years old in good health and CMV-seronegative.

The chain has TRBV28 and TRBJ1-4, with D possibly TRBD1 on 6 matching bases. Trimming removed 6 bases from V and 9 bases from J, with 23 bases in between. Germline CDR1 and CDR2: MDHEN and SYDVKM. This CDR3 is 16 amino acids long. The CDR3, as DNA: TGTGCCAGCAGCTACCCCGTGGGGGCGGCGACCCAAAAACTGTTTTTT. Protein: CASSYPVGAATQKLFF.

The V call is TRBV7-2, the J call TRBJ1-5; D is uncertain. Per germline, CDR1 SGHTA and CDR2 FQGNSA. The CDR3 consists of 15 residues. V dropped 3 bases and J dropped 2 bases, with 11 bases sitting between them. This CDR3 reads CASSFSEGGNQPQHF. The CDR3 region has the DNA TGTGCCAGCAGCTTTTCAGAGGGCGGCAATCAGCCCCAGCATTTT.

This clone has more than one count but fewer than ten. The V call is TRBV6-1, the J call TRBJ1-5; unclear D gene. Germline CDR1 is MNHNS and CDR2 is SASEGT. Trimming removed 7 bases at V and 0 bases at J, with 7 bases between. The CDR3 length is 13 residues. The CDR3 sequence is CASTGYSNQPQHF. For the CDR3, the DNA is TGTGCCAGCACAGGTTATAGCAATCAGCCCCAGCATTTT.

CDR3 in amino acids: CASRRLGGGVYEQYF. CDR3 sequence (DNA): TGTGCCAGCAGGAGGCTGGGCGGGGGTGTCTACGAGCAGTACTTC. This sequence joins TRBV6-6 and TRBJ2-7; 7 nucleotides agree with TRBD2. The CDR3 has 15 residues. Germline V CDR1 and CDR2: MNHNY, SVGAGI (reference sequence). V lost 6 bases to trimming and J lost 3 bases; unmatched junction nucleotides: 11.

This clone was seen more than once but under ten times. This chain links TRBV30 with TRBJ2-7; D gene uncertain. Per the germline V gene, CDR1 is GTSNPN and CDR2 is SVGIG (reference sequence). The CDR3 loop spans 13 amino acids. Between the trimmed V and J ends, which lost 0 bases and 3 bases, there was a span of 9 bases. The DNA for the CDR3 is TGTGCCTGGAGTGTTGACACGAACTACGAGCAGTACTTC. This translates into CAWSVDTNYEQYF.